The T cell receptor (beta chain) described here comes from a study of blood T cell repertoires in COVID-19. Profiling relied on immunoSEQ multiplex PCR, and the TCRdb table lists in-frame clones only, not all of them. The data hold roughly 180,000 clones, with around 83% observed a single time. V was cut by 4 bases and J by 0 bases, with 9 bases left in between. The CDR3 spans 15 residues. CDR1 SNHLY and CDR2 FYNNEI come from the germline V gene. The source material was PBMCs or T cells enriched from blood (not recorded which). The V call is TRBV2, the J call TRBJ2-2, with D possibly matching TRBD2 (6 bases). This receptor was taken from a woman between 45 and 60 years old in a cohort exposed to, infected with or recovered from COVID-19 (not recorded which). CDR3 region: CASSVQRANTGELFF. The CDR3 DNA is TGTGCCAGCAGTGTCCAGCGGGCGAACACCGGGGAGCTGTTTTTT.